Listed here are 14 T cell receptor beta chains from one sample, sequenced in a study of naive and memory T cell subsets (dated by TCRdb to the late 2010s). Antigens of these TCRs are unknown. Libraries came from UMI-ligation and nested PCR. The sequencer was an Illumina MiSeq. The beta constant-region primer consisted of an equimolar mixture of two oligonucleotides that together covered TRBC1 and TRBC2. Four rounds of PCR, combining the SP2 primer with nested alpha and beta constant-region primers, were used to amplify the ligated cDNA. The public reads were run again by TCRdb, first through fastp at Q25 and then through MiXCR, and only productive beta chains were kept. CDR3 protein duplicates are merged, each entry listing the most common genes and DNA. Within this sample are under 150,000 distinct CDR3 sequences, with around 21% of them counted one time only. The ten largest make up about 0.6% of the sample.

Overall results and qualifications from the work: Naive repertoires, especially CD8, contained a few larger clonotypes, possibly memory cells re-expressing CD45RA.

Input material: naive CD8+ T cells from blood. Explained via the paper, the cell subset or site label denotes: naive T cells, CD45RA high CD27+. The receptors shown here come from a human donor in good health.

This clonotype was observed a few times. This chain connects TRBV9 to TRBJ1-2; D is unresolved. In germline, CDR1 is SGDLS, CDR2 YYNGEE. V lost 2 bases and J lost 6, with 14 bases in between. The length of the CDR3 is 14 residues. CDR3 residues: CASSVAAGDDGYTF. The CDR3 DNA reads TGTGCCAGCAGCGTCGCGGCAGGCGATGATGGCTACACCTTC.

CDR3 nucleotide sequence: TGTGCCTGGAGTGTACGGTCGGCCGGGAGGGGCTACGAGCAGTACTTC. Amino acids: CAWSVRSAGRGYEQYF. The chain employs TRBV30 and TRBJ2-7, with TRBD2 matching 8 bases. The CDR3 totals 16 residues. From germline, CDR1 is GTSNPN and CDR2 SVGIG (reference sequence). V lost 0 bases to trimming and J lost 3 bases; unmatched junction nucleotides: 10.

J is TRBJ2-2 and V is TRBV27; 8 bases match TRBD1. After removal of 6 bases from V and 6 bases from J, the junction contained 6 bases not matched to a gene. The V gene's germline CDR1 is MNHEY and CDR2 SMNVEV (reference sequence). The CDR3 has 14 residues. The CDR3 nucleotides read TGTGCCAGCAGACAGGGGGTTACGGCCGGGGAGCTGTTTTTT. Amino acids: CASRQGVTAGELFF.

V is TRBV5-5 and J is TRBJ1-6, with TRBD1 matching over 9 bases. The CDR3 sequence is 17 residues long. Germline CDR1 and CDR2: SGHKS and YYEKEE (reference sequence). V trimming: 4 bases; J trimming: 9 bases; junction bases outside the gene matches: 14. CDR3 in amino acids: CASSPTWTGEFRSPLHF. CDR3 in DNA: TGTGCCAGCAGCCCCACCTGGACAGGGGAATTTCGTTCACCCCTCCACTTT.

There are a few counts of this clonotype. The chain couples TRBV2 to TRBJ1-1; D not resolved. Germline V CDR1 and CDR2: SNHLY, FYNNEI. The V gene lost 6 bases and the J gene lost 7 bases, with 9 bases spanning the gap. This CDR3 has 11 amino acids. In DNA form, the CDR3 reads TGTGCCAGCAGGTTCGAGGTTGAAGCTTTCTTT. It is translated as CASRFEVEAFF.

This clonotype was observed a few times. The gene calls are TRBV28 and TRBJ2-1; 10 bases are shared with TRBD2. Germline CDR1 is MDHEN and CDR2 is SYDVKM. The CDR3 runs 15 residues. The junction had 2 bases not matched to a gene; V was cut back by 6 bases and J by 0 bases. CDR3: CASRSGRASYNEQFF. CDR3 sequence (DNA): TGTGCCAGCAGAAGCGGGAGGGCCTCCTACAATGAGCAGTTCTTC. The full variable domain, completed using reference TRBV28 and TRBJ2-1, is DVKVTQSSRYLVKRTGEKVFLECVQDMDHENMFWYRQDPGLGLRLIYFSYDVKMKEKGDIPEGYSVSREKKERFSLILESASTNQTSMYLCASRSGRASYNEQFFGPGTRLTVL.

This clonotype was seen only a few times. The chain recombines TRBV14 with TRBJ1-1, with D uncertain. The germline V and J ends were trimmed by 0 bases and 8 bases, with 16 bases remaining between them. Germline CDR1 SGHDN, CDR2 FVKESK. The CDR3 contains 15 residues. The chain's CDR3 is CASSQDPRDPPEAFF. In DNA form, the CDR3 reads TGTGCCAGCAGCCAAGATCCTAGGGATCCGCCCGAAGCTTTCTTT.

In nucleotides, the CDR3 is TGTGCCAGCAGCTACGGGGGAGGGGGTAGTGAGCAGTTCTTC. Protein: CASSYGGGGSEQFF. This chain connects TRBV7-2 to TRBJ2-1; the D gene is possibly TRBD2 (7 bases). This CDR3 contains 14 residues. Germline assignment: CDR1 SGHTA and CDR2 FQGNSA. Deletions cut 4 bases from V and 9 bases from J, with 16 bases between.

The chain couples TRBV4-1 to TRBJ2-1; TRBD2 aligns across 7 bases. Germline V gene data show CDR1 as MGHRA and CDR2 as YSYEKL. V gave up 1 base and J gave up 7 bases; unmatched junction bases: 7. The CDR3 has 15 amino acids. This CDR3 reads CASSQAPAGVNEQFF. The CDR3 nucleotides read TGCGCCAGCAGCCAAGCCCCGGCGGGAGTGAATGAGCAGTTCTTC.

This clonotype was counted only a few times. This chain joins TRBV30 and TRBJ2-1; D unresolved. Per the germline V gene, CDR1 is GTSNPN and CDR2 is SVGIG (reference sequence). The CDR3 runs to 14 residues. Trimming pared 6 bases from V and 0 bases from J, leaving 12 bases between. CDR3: CACSSSSSYNEQFF. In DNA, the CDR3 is TGTGCCTGTAGCTCCTCCTCCTCCTACAATGAGCAGTTCTTC.

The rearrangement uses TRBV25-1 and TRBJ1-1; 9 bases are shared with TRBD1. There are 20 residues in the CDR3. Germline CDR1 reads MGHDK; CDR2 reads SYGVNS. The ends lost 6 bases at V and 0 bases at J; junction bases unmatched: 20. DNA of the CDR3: TGTGCCAGCAGGGATCCTAACGCGGGACAGGGCTTCTCCATGAACACTGAAGCTTTCTTT. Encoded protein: CASRDPNAGQGFSMNTEAFF.

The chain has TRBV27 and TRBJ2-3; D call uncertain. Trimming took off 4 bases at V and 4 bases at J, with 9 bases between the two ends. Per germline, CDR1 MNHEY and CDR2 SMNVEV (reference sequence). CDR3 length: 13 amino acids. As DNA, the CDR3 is TGTGCCAGCAGTTCCGACCCCCCAGATACGCAGTATTTT. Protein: CASSSDPPDTQYF.

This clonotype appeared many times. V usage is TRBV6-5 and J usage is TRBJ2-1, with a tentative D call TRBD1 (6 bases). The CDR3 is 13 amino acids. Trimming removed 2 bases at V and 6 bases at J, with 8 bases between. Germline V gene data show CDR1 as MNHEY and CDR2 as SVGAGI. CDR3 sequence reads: CASSYTGFNEQFF. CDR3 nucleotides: TGTGCCAGCAGTTACACAGGGTTCAATGAGCAGTTCTTC.

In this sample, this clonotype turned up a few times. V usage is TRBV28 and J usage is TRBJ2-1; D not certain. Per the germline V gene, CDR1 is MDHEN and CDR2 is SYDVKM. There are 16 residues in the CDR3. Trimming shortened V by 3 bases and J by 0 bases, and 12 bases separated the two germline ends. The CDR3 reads CASSLGRPSSYNEQFF. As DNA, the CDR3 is TGTGCCAGCAGTTTGGGCCGTCCAAGCTCCTACAATGAGCAGTTCTTC.